This T cell receptor (beta chain) came from a study of early T cells in non-severe SARS-CoV-2 infection. Overall study context: With bulk RNA from unsorted whole blood as input, sequencing yielded unpaired chains.

This clonotype was seen at least ten times. Antigen: not known. V lost 6 bases and J lost 5, with 10 bases in between. CDR3 length equals 13 residues. As part of library construction, unique molecular identifiers were attached to individual cDNA molecules. TCRdb itself ran the 5' RACE reads through MiXCR, one entry per CDR3 protein. The sample includes 45,000 to 55,000 distinct CDR3 sequences, around 10% of them seen just once. Study-level findings and limits: The matching step, a VDJdb search, favored anti-spike CD8 responses and missed private and CD4 specificities.

The chain has TRBV12-3 or TRBV12-4 and TRBJ2-2; D gene uncertain. Sequencing input: whole blood. This clonotype was obtained from an adult who was a healthcare worker with PCR-confirmed SARS-CoV-2 infection or an uninfected control (not recorded which). The CDR3 sequence is CASSRGETGELFF. CDR3 bases: TGTGCCAGCAGCCGAGGAGAAACCGGGGAGCTGTTTTTT.